The 15 T cell receptor beta chains given below trace back to one sample, sequenced in a study of beta chain features in type 1 diabetes. As every portion of the isolated RNA was reverse transcribed, the sequencing read expressed TCRB transcripts. Only in-frame clones appear in the TCRdb table, and some are missing; sequencing was by immunoSEQ multiplex PCR. The sample comprises around 430,000 clones, 25% to 35% of which are singletons, and roughly 0.066% rests with the top ten. Material: naive CD4+ T cells from blood. The receptor set was obtained from a young man in good health.

This chain uses TRBV19 with TRBJ1-1; weak D call: TRBD1 (5 bases). CDR3 length: 14 amino acids. Germline V gives CDR1 LNHDA, CDR2 SQIVND (reference sequence). Trimming took off 6 bases at V and 0 bases at J, with 11 bases between the two ends. DNA for the CDR3: TGTGCCAGTAGGAGCAGGGTCATGAACACTGAAGCTTTCTTT. Amino acids: CASRSRVMNTEAFF.

The chain couples TRBV18 to TRBJ1-1, with 8 bases matching TRBD1. The germline V gene has CDR1 KGHSH and CDR2 LQKENI. V trimming: 6 bases; J trimming: 5 bases; junction bases outside the gene matches: 5. CDR3 length: 13 residues. The CDR3 DNA sequence: TGTGCCAGCTCCCCGACAGGGGAAACTGAAGCTTTCTTT. It is translated as CASSPTGETEAFF.

This clone was counted between two and nine times. V gene TRBV15 combines with J gene TRBJ1-1; 9 bases are a match to TRBD1. From germline, CDR1 is LNHNV and CDR2 YYDKDF (reference sequence). Trimming cost V 4 bases and J 2 bases; bases outside gene matches: 8. This CDR3 comprises 16 residues. CDR3 in amino acids: CATSMGQGRRNTEAFF. The CDR3 DNA reads as TGTGCCACCAGCATGGGACAGGGTCGGAGAAACACTGAAGCTTTCTTT.

The chain uses TRBV7-6 and TRBJ2-3; D possibly corresponds to TRBD2 (7 bases). Germline V gene lookup returns CDR1 SGHVS and CDR2 FNYEAQ. V was pared by 0 bases and J by 5 bases, with 9 bases between. The CDR3 runs 14 residues. The CDR3 DNA reads TGTGCCAGCAGCTTAGCGGGGGGGCAAGATACGCAGTATTTT. Its translation: CASSLAGGQDTQYF. The whole variable domain, filled in from reference TRBV7-6 and TRBJ2-3, reads GAGVSQSPRYKVTKRGQDVALRCDPISGHVSLYWYRQALGQGPEFLTYFNYEAQQDKSGLPNDRFSAERPEGSISTLTIQRTEQRDSAMYRCASSLAGGQDTQYFGPGTRLTVL.

The chain employs TRBV6-1 and TRBJ1-5; D not certain. CDR1 and CDR2 (germline): MNHNS, SASEGT. CDR3 length: 13 amino acids. V dropped 3 bases and J dropped 7 bases, with 10 bases sitting between them. The CDR3 reads CASSEGFWQPQHF. The CDR3 nucleotides are TGTGCCAGCAGTGAGGGTTTCTGGCAGCCCCAGCATTTT.

The rearrangement joins TRBV20-1 to TRBJ2-1; D possibly corresponds to TRBD2 (5 bases). CDR3 length: 11 amino acids. Germline CDR1 is DFQATT and CDR2 is SNEGSKA (reference sequence). Trimming took off 7 bases at V and 5 bases at J, with 9 bases between the two ends. CDR3 sequence: CSGRGNNEQFF. The CDR3 DNA reads TGCAGTGGCCGGGGAAACAATGAGCAGTTCTTC.

About this clone itself: The sample carries other DNA sequences with the same CDR3. The chain combines TRBV18 with TRBJ2-7; maybe TRBD1 (6 bases). The CDR3 extends over 13 amino acids. The V gene's germline CDR1 is KGHSH and CDR2 LQKENI. The V gene lost 5 bases and the J gene lost 0 bases, with 8 bases spanning the gap. The CDR3 region is CASSRDNSYEQYF. The CDR3 coding sequence is TGTGCCAGCTCAAGGGACAACTCCTACGAGCAGTACTTC.

This chain links TRBV15 with TRBJ1-1; no reliable D call. The CDR3 contains 12 residues. Germline V lookup: CDR1 LNHNV, CDR2 YYDKDF (reference sequence). V lost 1 base and J lost 6, with 6 bases in between. As DNA, the CDR3 is TGTGCCACCAGCAGAGCTGGGGCTGAAGCTTTCTTT. Amino acid sequence: CATSRAGAEAFF.

In its sample, this clone was seen a few times. The rearrangement joins TRBV2 to TRBJ2-5; D possibly corresponds to TRBD2 (5 bases). From germline, CDR1 is SNHLY and CDR2 FYNNEI. The CDR3 is 13 amino acids. V lost 7 bases to trimming and J lost 7 bases, with 16 bases between them. The chain's CDR3 is CASTGGSRGTQYF. The CDR3 DNA reads as TGTGCCAGCACCGGCGGCTCTCGGGGGACCCAGTACTTC.

This chain joins TRBV28 and TRBJ2-1; D not resolved. CDR1 and CDR2 (germline): MDHEN, SYDVKM. V lost 4 bases and J 6 bases, leaving 1 base between the germline ends. CDR3 size: 10 residues. CDR3 sequence: CASSSNEQFF. DNA for the CDR3: TGTGCCAGCAGTTCCAATGAGCAGTTCTTC.

The table lists this clone with a few counts. V is TRBV29-1 and J is TRBJ2-5; a weak D match, TRBD2 (6 bases). This CDR3 comprises 13 residues. The germline V gene has CDR1 SQVTM and CDR2 ANQGSEA. Trimming removed 4 bases at V and 2 bases at J, with 11 bases between. The CDR3 is CSVVSSGQETQYF. The CDR3 DNA follows: TGCAGCGTTGTGTCCAGCGGGCAAGAGACCCAGTACTTC.

This clone was seen more than once but under ten times. This rearrangement joins TRBV30 to TRBJ2-2; no clear D. The CDR3 consists of 15 residues. Looked up from germline, CDR1 is GTSNPN and CDR2 is SVGIG (reference sequence). The V gene lost 1 base and the J gene lost 4 bases, with 13 bases spanning the gap. CDR3 region: CAWSADPWGTGELFF. As DNA, the CDR3 is TGTGCCTGGAGTGCCGACCCCTGGGGCACCGGGGAGCTGTTTTTT. The variable domain in full, with the rest retrieved from reference TRBV30 and TRBJ2-2, is SQTIHQWPATLVQPVGSPLSLECTVEGTSNPNLYWYRQAAGRGLQLLFYSVGIGQISSEVPQNLSASRPQDRQFILSSKKLLLSDSGFYLCAWSADPWGTGELFFGEGSRLTVL.

The table lists this clone with a few counts. This chain connects TRBV30 to TRBJ1-2; D is unclear. V was shortened by 0 bases and J by 9 bases, with 14 bases between the two germline ends. CDR1 is GTSNPN and CDR2 is SVGIG in the germline V gene (reference sequence). The CDR3 covers 13 residues. The CDR3 region has the DNA TGTGCCTGGAGTGTACGGGGTCCGGCTAGCTACACCTTC. Amino acids: CAWSVRGPASYTF.

V is TRBV29-1 and J is TRBJ2-5; 7 bases map to TRBD2. This CDR3 is 12 amino acids long. The germline V gene encodes CDR1 SQVTM and CDR2 ANQGSEA. After removal of 0 bases from V and 5 bases from J, the junction contained 0 bases not matched to a gene. This CDR3 reads CSVEERGETQYF. CDR3 coding DNA: TGCAGCGTTGAAGAGCGGGGGGAGACCCAGTACTTC. The entire variable domain, with the rest obtained from reference TRBV29-1 and TRBJ2-5, is as follows: SAVISQKPSRDICQRGTSLTIQCQVDSQVTMMFWYRQQPGQSLTLIATANQGSEATYESGFVIDKFPISRPNLTFSTLTVSNMSPEDSSIYLCSVEERGETQYFGPGTRLLVL.

The table lists this clone with a few counts. The V and J genes are TRBV9 and TRBJ2-1; D call uncertain. The CDR3 totals 13 residues. The germline V gene encodes CDR1 SGDLS and CDR2 YYNGEE. Trimming removed 9 bases from V and 8 bases from J, with 18 bases in between. Here the CDR3 DNA reads TGTGCCACCCAATCCCCCCGGGCACATGAGCAGTTCTTC. Translated: CATQSPRAHEQFF.